The source of this T cell receptor (beta chain) is a study of shared clonotypes between healthy human individuals. Study background: Each donor had three CD4 naive, three CD4 memory, two CD8 naive and one CD8 memory plate.

This clone was seen more than once but under ten times. Its specificity is unknown. The same CDR3 arises from other DNA sequences in this sample as well. Points from the study as a whole: Naive subsets tended to show greater estimated richness than memory subsets. The represented genetic and exposure-history diversity was limited by the small number of donors.

Evenly divided among several immunoSEQ plates was the genomic DNA of each subset. TCRdb keeps only in-frame clones here, not all; method: immunoSEQ multiplex PCR. The table shows 1.5 million to 2.5 million clones, with 85% to 95% occurring only once. Terminally differentiated effector memory CD45RA+ cells were excluded by CCR7 positive selection of CD45RO-negative cells. CDR3 length: 14 amino acids. V was pared by 3 bases and J by 2 bases, with 2 bases of the junction left unmatched. CDR1 and CDR2 from the germline V gene are SGHDT and YYEEEE. This TCR was sampled from a man aged 18-30 years in good health. This chain joins TRBV5-6 and TRBJ2-7; TRBD1 matches at 10 bases. The sequenced sample consisted of naive CD8+ T cells sorted from blood. The CDR3 reads CASSYGTGAYEQYF. The CDR3 DNA reads as TGTGCCAGCAGCTACGGGACAGGGGCCTACGAGCAGTACTTC.